The 29 T cell receptor beta chains in this list originate from one sample, sequenced in a study of T cell repertoires in cytomegalovirus infection. TCRdb ran MiXCR on the reads and lists one entry per CDR3 protein. The profile shows hundreds of thousands of distinct CDR3 sequences, under 45% of them singletons. These receptors' antigens are unknown. The sample was cultured PBMCs, taken from culture after CMV antigen stimulation. These receptor sequences come from a human donor in good health (CMV status not recorded). Some clones in this sample may be carry-over from other donors' samples.

This clonotype was recorded a few times. In nucleotides, the CDR3 is TGTGCCAGCAGCGTCCGGGACAGGGTGAACGAGCAGTACTTC. It codes for CASSVRDRVNEQYF. The rearrangement uses TRBV7-8 and TRBJ2-7; 9 nucleotides agree with TRBD1. V lost 5 bases and J lost 5; bases outside the gene matches: 7. Germline CDR1 reads SGHVS; CDR2 reads FQNEAQ. The CDR3 sequence is 14 residues long.

The chain couples TRBV7-2 to TRBJ2-7; possible D gene TRBD1, 5 bases. This CDR3 is built from 14 residues. From germline, CDR1 is SGHTA and CDR2 FQGNSA. Between the trimmed V and J ends, which lost 5 bases and 2 bases, there was a span of 13 bases. CDR3 in DNA: TGTGCCAGCAGCCCCCGCAGGGCGACCTACGAGCAGTACTTC. Amino acids: CASSPRRATYEQYF.

The chain combines TRBV2 with TRBJ2-1; TRBD1 matches 9 bases. The J segment lost 8 bases and the V segment lost 8 bases, leaving 22 bases of the junction unmatched. CDR1 SNHLY and CDR2 FYNNEI come from the germline V gene. The CDR3 sequence is 18 residues long. This chain's CDR3 is CASDGRSETGGVSDEQFF. CDR3 in DNA: TGTGCCAGCGACGGACGCTCGGAGACAGGGGGAGTTTCGGATGAGCAGTTCTTC.

This chain uses TRBV6-6 with TRBJ1-5; 10 nucleotides line up with TRBD1. J gave up 5 bases and V 7 bases, and 5 bases lay outside the gene matches. The V gene's germline CDR1 is MNHNY and CDR2 SVGAGI (reference sequence). The CDR3 has 14 amino acids. This chain's CDR3 is CASKGQGGYQPQHF. CDR3 bases: TGTGCCAGCAAAGGACAGGGGGGTTATCAGCCCCAGCATTTT.

This chain uses TRBV7-9 with TRBJ2-5, with TRBD1 matching over 11 bases. The CDR3 spans 16 residues. Germline V CDR1 and CDR2: SEHNR, FQNEAQ (reference sequence). J lost 3 bases, V lost 5 bases, and 8 bases had no gene match. CDR3 DNA: TGTGCCAGCAGCAGTTGGACAGGGGGCGACGAAGAGACCCAGTACTTC. Translated, it gives CASSSWTGGDEETQYF.

This rearrangement joins TRBV7-8 to TRBJ2-1; the D gene is possibly TRBD2 (6 bases). This CDR3 has 10 amino acids. The ends were cut back, 10 bases at V and 8 bases at J, with 9 bases in the middle. Germline V lookup: CDR1 SGHVS, CDR2 FQNEAQ. The CDR3 is CATGGYEQFF. CDR3 nucleotide sequence: TGTGCCACCGGGGGTTATGAGCAGTTCTTC.

The chain joins TRBV12-3 or TRBV12-4 to TRBJ2-1; possibly TRBD1 for D (6 bases). Trimming took off 6 bases at V and 4 bases at J, with 16 bases between the two ends. This CDR3 contains 15 residues. The CDR3 DNA sequence: TGTGCCAGCAGACCACGACAGGAAATATACAATGAGCAGTTCTTC. It is translated as CASRPRQEIYNEQFF.

V usage is TRBV4-1 and J usage is TRBJ2-5; D is unclear. Germline-derived CDR1 and CDR2 are MGHRA and YSYEKL. Trimming shortened V by 1 base and J by 8 bases, and 11 bases separated the two germline ends. The CDR3 has 13 amino acids. The DNA of the CDR3 is TGCGCCAGCAGCCAAGTTCCTCGAGGTACCCAGTACTTC. Translating gives CASSQVPRGTQYF.

This clonotype occurred a few times. The chain couples TRBV7-2 to TRBJ2-5, with TRBD2 identical over 7 bases. CDR1 is SGHTA and CDR2 is FQGNSA in the germline V gene. This CDR3 has 15 amino acids. The V and J ends lost 5 bases and 2 bases, in that order; junction bases with no gene match: 8. The CDR3 region has the DNA TGTGCCAGCAGCCGTTTCGTGGGGGGGCAAGAGACCCAGTACTTC. It codes for CASSRFVGGQETQYF.

V usage is TRBV29-1 and J usage is TRBJ2-1, with D tentatively TRBD1 (5 bases). The V and J ends lost 6 bases and 7 bases respectively, with 16 bases between them. This CDR3 contains 13 residues. Germline V gene data show CDR1 as SQVTM and CDR2 as ANQGSEA. The CDR3 here is CSVQGSLRNEQFF. The CDR3 DNA reads TGCAGCGTCCAGGGTAGTCTTAGAAATGAGCAGTTCTTC.

The chain joins TRBV12-3 or TRBV12-4 to TRBJ2-1; D unclear. The CDR3 loop spans 15 amino acids. The germline V and J ends were trimmed by 2 bases and 3 bases, with 11 bases remaining between them. The CDR3 DNA reads as TGTGCCAGCAGTTTATTGCAGGCACACTACAATGAGCAGTTCTTC. Its protein product is CASSLLQAHYNEQFF.

This clonotype was counted many times. The V call is TRBV7-2, the J call TRBJ2-5; 7 bases agree with TRBD1. V lost 5 bases to trimming and J lost 5 bases; unmatched junction nucleotides: 20. The CDR3 has 18 residues. Per the germline V gene, CDR1 is SGHTA and CDR2 is FQGNSA. Here the CDR3 DNA reads TGTGCCAGCAGCCTAATCCAGGGAGACGACAGGGCGAGGGAGACCCAGTACTTC. Amino acids: CASSLIQGDDRARETQYF.

V and J are TRBV6-2 or TRBV6-3 and TRBJ2-2; possible D gene TRBD2, 7 bases. V gave up 3 bases and J gave up 0 bases, with 14 bases separating them. Germline lookup yields CDR1 MNHEY and CDR2 SVGEGT. The CDR3 spans 17 residues. Here the CDR3 DNA reads TGTGCCAGCAGTTATCACCGGGGGGCCGCGAACACCGGGGAGCTGTTTTTT. Protein sequence: CASSYHRGAANTGELFF.

The chain links TRBV4-1 to TRBJ1-1, with D possibly TRBD1 on 6 matching bases. This CDR3 spans 18 amino acids. Germline V lookup: CDR1 MGHRA, CDR2 YSYEKL. V was trimmed by 1 base and J by 1 base, leaving 19 bases between them. The chain's CDR3 is CASSQVGGGGRANTEAFF. For the CDR3, the DNA is TGCGCCAGCAGCCAAGTAGGAGGGGGGGGCAGGGCGAACACTGAAGCTTTCTTT.

This clonotype was detected ten times or more. J is TRBJ2-1 and V is TRBV11-1; TRBD2 aligns across 12 bases. Germline V gene sequence: CDR1 SGHAT, CDR2 FQDESV (reference sequence). The length of the CDR3 is 15 residues. The V and J ends lost 5 bases and 7 bases, in that order; junction bases with no gene match: 6. The CDR3 loop is CASSNLAGGRNEQFF. The CDR3 DNA reads as TGTGCCAGCAGCAACCTAGCGGGGGGGCGGAATGAGCAGTTCTTC.

This chain links TRBV11-3 with TRBJ2-3; perhaps TRBD1 as D (5 bases). There are 18 residues in the CDR3. V lost 1 base, J lost 8 bases, and 25 bases lay in between. Germline-derived CDR1 and CDR2 are SGHNT and YENEEA. CDR3 sequence: CASSLVPPGHPTHSTQYF. Here the CDR3 DNA reads TGTGCCAGCAGCTTAGTCCCCCCCGGACACCCCACACATAGTACGCAGTATTTT. Looking up the rest from reference TRBV11-3 and TRBJ2-3 gives the full variable domain: EAGVVQSPRYKIIEKKQPVAFWCNPISGHNTLYWYLQNLGQGPELLIRYENEEAVDDSQLPKDRFSAERLKGVDSTLKIQPAELGDSAVYLCASSLVPPGHPTHSTQYFGPGTRLTVL.

A few counts support this clonotype. V and J are TRBV20-1 and TRBJ1-1; 7 nucleotides match TRBD1. The CDR3 contains 14 residues. In germline, CDR1 is DFQATT, CDR2 SNEGSKA (reference sequence). V was clipped by 4 bases and J by 6 bases; unmatched bases: 11. CDR3 protein: CSAKTGTEPAEAFF. The CDR3 DNA is TGCAGTGCTAAGACCGGGACAGAGCCAGCTGAAGCTTTCTTT.

This clonotype was observed a few times. This chain links TRBV4-1 with TRBJ2-1, with a tentative D call TRBD2 (5 bases). Germline CDR1 is MGHRA and CDR2 is YSYEKL. The CDR3 totals 18 residues. Trimming removed 1 base at V and 4 bases at J, with 20 bases between. CDR3 region: CASSQVDLGLTGYNEQFF. CDR3 DNA sequence: TGCGCCAGCAGCCAAGTAGATCTCGGTCTCACGGGGTACAATGAGCAGTTCTTC.

This chain joins TRBV9 and TRBJ2-1, with TRBD2 matching 7 bases. Germline loops: CDR1 SGDLS, CDR2 YYNGEE. This CDR3 comprises 15 residues. Trimming cost V 4 bases and J 7 bases; bases outside gene matches: 11. The CDR3 nucleotides are TGTGCCAGCAGCCAAGGGACTATCCCGAGTAATGAGCAGTTCTTC. Translation: CASSQGTIPSNEQFF.

This clonotype was detected a few times. This chain uses TRBV3-1 with TRBJ2-7, with a weak D call TRBD1 (7 bases). The germline V gene has CDR1 LGHDT and CDR2 YNNKEL (reference sequence). This CDR3 spans 14 amino acids. Trimming took off 1 base at V and 4 bases at J, with 11 bases between the two ends. The CDR3: CASSQGPGGYEQYF. For the CDR3, the DNA is TGTGCCAGCAGCCAAGGCCCAGGGGGGTACGAGCAGTACTTC.

The chain is built from TRBV11-2 and TRBJ2-2; the D gene is possibly TRBD1 (6 bases). The germline V and J ends were trimmed by 7 bases and 6 bases, with 15 bases remaining between them. The CDR3 totals 14 residues. CDR1 and CDR2 (germline): SGHAT, FQNNGV. CDR3 DNA: TGTGCCAGCAACCTAATAAGGGGGTCCGGGGAGCTGTTTTTT. The encoded protein is CASNLIRGSGELFF.

The V and J genes are TRBV7-6 and TRBJ2-2; 12 bases are shared with TRBD2. Trimming at V came to 5 bases and at J to 4 bases, leaving 5 bases not matched to a gene. The CDR3 spans 16 residues. CDR1 and CDR2 (germline): SGHVS, FNYEAQ. CDR3 DNA sequence: TGTGCCAGCAGCCACGCTAGCGGGAGGGCCACCGGGGAGCTGTTTTTT. Translation gives CASSHASGRATGELFF.

The chain is built from TRBV20-1 and TRBJ2-1; TRBD2 agrees at 7 bases. Germline CDR1 DFQATT, CDR2 SNEGSKA (reference sequence). The CDR3 contains 15 residues. V lost 5 bases, J lost 8 bases, and 15 bases stayed unmatched. DNA of the CDR3: TGCAGTGCTGGGGTAGCGGGCCTCCTAGGGGATGAGCAGTTCTTC. Its protein is CSAGVAGLLGDEQFF.

This clonotype occurred a few times. The rearrangement links TRBV7-2 to TRBJ1-1; the D gene is possibly TRBD1 (5 bases). Trimming took 5 bases from V and 6 from J, leaving 13 bases between them. Looked up from germline, CDR1 is SGHTA and CDR2 is FQGNSA. The CDR3 length is 13 residues. The DNA for the CDR3 is TGTGCCAGCAGCCCGAGACAGCCACCTGAAGCTTTCTTT. The encoded protein is CASSPRQPPEAFF.

The chain combines TRBV4-3 with TRBJ2-1; 9 nucleotides agree with TRBD2. From germline, CDR1 is LGHNA and CDR2 YSLEER. V lost 3 bases and J lost 3; bases outside the gene matches: 3. This CDR3 comprises 15 residues. CDR3 amino acids: CASSQNSGSYNEQFF. The CDR3 DNA is TGCGCCAGCAGCCAGAATAGCGGGAGCTACAATGAGCAGTTCTTC.

The CDR3 here is CASSSTSWEEEQFF. The CDR3 coding sequence is TGTGCCAGCAGCTCCACTAGCTGGGAGGAAGAGCAGTTCTTC. The V gene is TRBV11-1, the J gene TRBJ2-1; a possible D gene is TRBD2 (6 bases). The CDR3 consists of 14 residues. V lost 4 bases and J 10 bases, leaving 17 bases between the germline ends. Germline V gene sequence: CDR1 SGHAT, CDR2 FQDESV (reference sequence).

The chain is built from TRBV7-2 and TRBJ2-7; D is unclear. There are 16 residues in the CDR3. Germline lookup yields CDR1 SGHTA and CDR2 FQGNSA. V was pared by 0 bases and J by 0 bases, with 12 bases between. This chain's CDR3 is CASSLAHSSLSYEQYF. CDR3 nucleotide sequence: TGTGCCAGCAGCTTAGCCCACAGTTCACTCTCCTACGAGCAGTACTTC.

The DNA of the CDR3 is TGTGCCAGCAGCCCTTGGAGGGGTTCTTACAATGAGCAGTTCTTC. Its translation is CASSPWRGSYNEQFF. The genes are TRBV9 and TRBJ2-1, with a tentative D call TRBD2 (6 bases). This CDR3 has 15 residues. The V end was cut by 4 bases, the J end by 4 bases, with 15 bases between. In germline, CDR1 is SGDLS, CDR2 YYNGEE. The whole variable domain, filled in from reference TRBV9 and TRBJ2-1, reads DSGVTQTPKHLITATGQRVTLRCSPRSGDLSVYWYQQSLDQGLQFLIQYYNGEERAKGNILERFSAQQFPDLHSELNLSSLELGDSALYFCASSPWRGSYNEQFFGPGTRLTVL.

This chain joins TRBV20-1 and TRBJ1-3, with a weak D call TRBD1 (5 bases). There are 15 residues in the CDR3. In germline, CDR1 is DFQATT, CDR2 SNEGSKA (reference sequence). Trimming took off 5 bases at V and 2 bases at J, with 16 bases between the two ends. CDR3: CSARSGRGPGNTIYF. CDR3 sequence (DNA): TGCAGTGCTCGCTCCGGGCGGGGACCTGGAAACACCATATATTTT.